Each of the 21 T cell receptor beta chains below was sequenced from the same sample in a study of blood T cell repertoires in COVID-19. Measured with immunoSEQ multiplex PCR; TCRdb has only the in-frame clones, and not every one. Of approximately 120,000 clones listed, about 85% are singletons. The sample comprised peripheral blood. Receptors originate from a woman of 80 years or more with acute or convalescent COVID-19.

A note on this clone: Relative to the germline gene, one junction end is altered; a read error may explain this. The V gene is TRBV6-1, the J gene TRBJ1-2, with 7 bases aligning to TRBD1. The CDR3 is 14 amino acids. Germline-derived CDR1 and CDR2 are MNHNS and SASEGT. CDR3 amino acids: CASSEEQGSYGYTF. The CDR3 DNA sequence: TGTGCCAGCAGCGAAGAACAGGGGAGCTATGGCTACACCTTC.

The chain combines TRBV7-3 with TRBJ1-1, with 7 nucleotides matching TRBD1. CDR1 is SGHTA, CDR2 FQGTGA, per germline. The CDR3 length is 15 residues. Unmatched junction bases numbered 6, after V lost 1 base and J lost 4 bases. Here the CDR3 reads CASSLKGGASTEAFF. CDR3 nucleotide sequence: TGTGCCAGCAGCTTAAAAGGGGGCGCGAGCACTGAAGCTTTCTTT.

CDR3 coding DNA: TGTGCCAGCAGCTCAGAGGTGGTAATGTTCTTT. Protein sequence: CASSSEVVMFF. This chain links TRBV7-2 with TRBJ1-1, with D unclear. V dropped 4 bases and J dropped 14 bases, with 14 bases sitting between them. The CDR3 loop spans 11 amino acids. Germline CDR1 is SGHTA and CDR2 is FQGNSA.

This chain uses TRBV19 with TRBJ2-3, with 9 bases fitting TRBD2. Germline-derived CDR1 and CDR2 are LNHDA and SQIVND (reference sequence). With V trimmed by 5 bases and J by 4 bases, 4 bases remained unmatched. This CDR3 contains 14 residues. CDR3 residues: CASSLAGRADTQYF. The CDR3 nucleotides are TGTGCCAGTAGTCTAGCGGGGAGGGCAGATACGCAGTATTTT.

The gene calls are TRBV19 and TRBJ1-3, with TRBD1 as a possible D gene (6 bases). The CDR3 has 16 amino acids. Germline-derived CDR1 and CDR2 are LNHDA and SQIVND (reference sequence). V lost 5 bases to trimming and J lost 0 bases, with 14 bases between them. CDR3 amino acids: CASSVSGTSSGNTIYF. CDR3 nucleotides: TGTGCCAGTAGTGTTTCCGGGACATCCTCTGGAAACACCATATATTTT.

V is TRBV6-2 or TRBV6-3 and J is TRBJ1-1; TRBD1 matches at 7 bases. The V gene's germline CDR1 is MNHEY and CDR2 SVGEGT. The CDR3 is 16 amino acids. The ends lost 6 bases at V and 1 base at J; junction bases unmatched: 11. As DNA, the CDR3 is TGTGCCAGCAGACCTCGACAGGGTAAAGGGAACACTGAAGCTTTCTTT. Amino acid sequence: CASRPRQGKGNTEAFF.

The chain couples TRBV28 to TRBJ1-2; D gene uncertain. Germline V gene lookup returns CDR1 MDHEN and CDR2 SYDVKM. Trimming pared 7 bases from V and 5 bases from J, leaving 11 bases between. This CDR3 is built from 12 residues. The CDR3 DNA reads TGTGCCAGCACCGCGGGATTTTATGGCTACACCTTC. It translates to CASTAGFYGYTF.

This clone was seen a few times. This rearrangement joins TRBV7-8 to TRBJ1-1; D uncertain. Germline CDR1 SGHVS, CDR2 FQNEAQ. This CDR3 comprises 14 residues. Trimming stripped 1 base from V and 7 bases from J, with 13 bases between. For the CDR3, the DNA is TGTGCCAGCAGCTTAGGTCCCCGACGGGATGAAGCTTTCTTT. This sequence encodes CASSLGPRRDEAFF.

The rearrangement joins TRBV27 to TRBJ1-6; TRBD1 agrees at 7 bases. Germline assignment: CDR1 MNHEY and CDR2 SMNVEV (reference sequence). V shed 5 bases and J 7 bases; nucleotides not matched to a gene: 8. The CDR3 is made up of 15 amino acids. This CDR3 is CASSLPQGKNSPLHF. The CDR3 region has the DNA TGTGCCAGCAGTCTGCCACAGGGGAAGAATTCACCCCTCCACTTT.

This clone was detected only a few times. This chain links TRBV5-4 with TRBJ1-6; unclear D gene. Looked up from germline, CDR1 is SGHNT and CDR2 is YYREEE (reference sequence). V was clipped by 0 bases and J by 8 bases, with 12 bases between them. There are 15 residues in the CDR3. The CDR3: CASSLAEGRDSPLHF. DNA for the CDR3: TGTGCCAGCAGCTTGGCCGAGGGTAGGGATTCACCCCTCCACTTT.

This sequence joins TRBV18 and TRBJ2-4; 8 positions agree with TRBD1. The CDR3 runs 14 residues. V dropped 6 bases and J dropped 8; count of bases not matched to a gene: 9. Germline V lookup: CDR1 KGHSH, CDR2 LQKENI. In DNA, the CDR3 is TGTGCCAGCTCCCCAGCCGGACAGGGTCACATTCAGTACTTC. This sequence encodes CASSPAGQGHIQYF.

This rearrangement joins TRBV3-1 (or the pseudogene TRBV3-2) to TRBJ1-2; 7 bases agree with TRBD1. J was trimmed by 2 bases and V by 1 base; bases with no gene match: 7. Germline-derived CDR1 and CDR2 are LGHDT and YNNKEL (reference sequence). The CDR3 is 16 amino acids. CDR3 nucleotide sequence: TGTGCCAGCAGCCAAGGGGGGACAGCGTTAAACTATGGCTACACCTTC. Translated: CASSQGGTALNYGYTF.

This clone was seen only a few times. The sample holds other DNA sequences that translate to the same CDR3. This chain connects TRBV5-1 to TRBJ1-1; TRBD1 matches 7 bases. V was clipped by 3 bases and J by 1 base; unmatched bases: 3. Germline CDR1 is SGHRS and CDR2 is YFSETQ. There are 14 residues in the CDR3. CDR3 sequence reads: CASSSGQPNTEAFF. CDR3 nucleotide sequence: TGCGCCAGCAGCTCGGGACAGCCGAACACTGAAGCTTTCTTT.

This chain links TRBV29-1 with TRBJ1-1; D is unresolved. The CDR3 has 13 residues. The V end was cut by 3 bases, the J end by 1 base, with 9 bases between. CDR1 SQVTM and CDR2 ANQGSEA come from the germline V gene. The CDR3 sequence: CSVEGTSNTEAFF. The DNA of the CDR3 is TGCAGCGTTGAGGGCACTTCGAACACTGAAGCTTTCTTT.

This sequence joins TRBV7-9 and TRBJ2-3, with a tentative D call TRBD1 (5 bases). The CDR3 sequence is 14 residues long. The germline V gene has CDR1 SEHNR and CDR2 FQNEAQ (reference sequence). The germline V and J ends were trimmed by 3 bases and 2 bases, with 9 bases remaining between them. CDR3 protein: CASSLPGYTDTQYF. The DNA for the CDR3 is TGTGCCAGCAGCTTGCCAGGGTACACAGATACGCAGTATTTT.

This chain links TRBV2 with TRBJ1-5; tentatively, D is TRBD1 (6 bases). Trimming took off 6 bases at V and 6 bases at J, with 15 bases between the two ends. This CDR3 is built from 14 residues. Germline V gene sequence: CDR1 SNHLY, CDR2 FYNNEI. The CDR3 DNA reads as TGTGCCAGCAGCCCTTACTCAGGGGTTCAGCCCCAGCATTTT. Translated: CASSPYSGVQPQHF.

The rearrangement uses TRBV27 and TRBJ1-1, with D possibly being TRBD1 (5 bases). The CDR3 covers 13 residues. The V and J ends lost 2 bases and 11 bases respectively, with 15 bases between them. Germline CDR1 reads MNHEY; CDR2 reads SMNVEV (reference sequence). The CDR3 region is CASSLIGAPRAFF. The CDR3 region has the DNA TGTGCCAGCAGTTTAATTGGGGCCCCGAGGGCTTTCTTT.

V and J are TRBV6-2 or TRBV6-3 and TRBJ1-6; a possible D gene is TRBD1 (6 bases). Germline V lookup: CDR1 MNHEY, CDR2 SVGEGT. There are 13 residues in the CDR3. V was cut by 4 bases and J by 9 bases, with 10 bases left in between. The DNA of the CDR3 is TGTGCCAGCAGTTTTAACAGGGCTTCACCCCTCCACTTT. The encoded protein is CASSFNRASPLHF.

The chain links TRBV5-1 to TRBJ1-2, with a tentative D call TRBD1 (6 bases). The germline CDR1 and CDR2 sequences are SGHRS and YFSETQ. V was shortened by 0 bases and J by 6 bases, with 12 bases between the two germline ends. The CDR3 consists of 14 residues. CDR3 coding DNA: TGCGCCAGCAGCTTGGGATGGGGGCGCGATGGCTACACCTTC. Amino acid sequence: CASSLGWGRDGYTF.

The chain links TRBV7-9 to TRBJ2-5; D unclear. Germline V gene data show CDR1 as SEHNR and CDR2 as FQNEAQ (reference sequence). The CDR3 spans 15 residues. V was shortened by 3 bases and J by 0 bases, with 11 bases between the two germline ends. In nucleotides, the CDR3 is TGTGCCAGCAGCTTGTTACTGGCGGACCAAGAGACCCAGTACTTC. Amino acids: CASSLLLADQETQYF.

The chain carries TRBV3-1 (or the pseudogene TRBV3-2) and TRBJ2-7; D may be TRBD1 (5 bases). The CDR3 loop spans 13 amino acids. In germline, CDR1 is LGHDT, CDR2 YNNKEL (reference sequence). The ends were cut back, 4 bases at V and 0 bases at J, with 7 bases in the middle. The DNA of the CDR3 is TGTGCCAGCAGCCGGGGCACCTCCTACGAGCAGTACTTC. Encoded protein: CASSRGTSYEQYF.